These T cell receptor beta chains were read from a single sample in a study of blood T cell repertoires in COVID-19. Some clones are missing from TCRdb's copy, which holds only in-frame ones; the method was immunoSEQ multiplex PCR. The sample includes over 250,000 clones, around 87% of them seen just once. What was sequenced was PBMCs or T cells enriched from blood (not recorded which). These TCRs come from a young woman who had recovered from COVID-19. CDR3s leave out the opening cysteine and the closing phenylalanine or tryptophan.

CDR3 protein	J gene	V gene
ASSFWGRSYEQY	TRBJ2-7	TRBV6-6
ASSLRGLGFLEQY	TRBJ2-7	TRBV5-6
ATSSHRGPSSYNEQF	TRBJ2-1	TRBV15
ASSLTYEQY	TRBJ2-7	TRBV5-8
ASSFGQRREKLF	TRBJ1-4	TRBV27
ASSTNQGAVFGYT	TRBJ1-2	TRBV13
ATSRDPGGLYNEQF	TRBJ2-1	TRBV15
ASSPNGGANYGYT	TRBJ1-2	TRBV7-9
ASSVRPSETQY	TRBJ2-5	TRBV9
ASSPTDRVYNEQF	TRBJ2-1	TRBV19
ASARQSRDRTRHT	TRBJ1-2	TRBV6-5
ASSASGSTDTQY	TRBJ2-3	TRBV6-4
ASSPYLPDRKEGYT	TRBJ1-2	TRBV7-2
ASSYGRSSYEQY	TRBJ2-7	TRBV19
ASSQNRLAGGPQETQY	TRBJ2-5	TRBV3-1/TRBV3-2
SAGGSGELF	TRBJ2-2	TRBV29-1
ASSLGGKGERSPLH	TRBJ1-6	TRBV5-6
SVGGLVGVDTQY	TRBJ2-3	TRBV29-1
ASSRKGGVDLAYEQY	TRBJ2-7	TRBV4-2
ASSYSGQGQETQY	TRBJ2-5	TRBV6-5
ASTGVSGNTIY	TRBJ1-3	TRBV19
ASSLFGELSNQPQH	TRBJ1-5	TRBV27
ASGPYKANEKLF	TRBJ1-4	TRBV6-5
ASSSRSGGLETQY	TRBJ2-5	TRBV28
ASSPLGGENQPQH	TRBJ1-5	TRBV18
ASSLPDRASGNTIY	TRBJ1-3	TRBV5-1
ASSSRAGGYSPLH	TRBJ1-6	TRBV5-4
AISESLGGGDNEQF	TRBJ2-1	TRBV10-3
ASSFVTGKETQY	TRBJ2-5	TRBV5-1
ASSQEPGLGTETQY	TRBJ2-5	TRBV4-2
ASSQVRGIGFDEQF	TRBJ2-1	TRBV3-1/TRBV3-2
ASSLRNLFETQY	TRBJ2-5	TRBV5-4
ASSTEGQLPEAF	TRBJ1-1	TRBV7-9
ASSYWGTVNEKLF	TRBJ1-4	TRBV6-5
ASSLAPGTRAEAF	TRBJ1-1	TRBV5-1
ASSFQGVYGYT	TRBJ1-2	TRBV13
ASSRGGSNSPLH	TRBJ1-6	TRBV9
ASSFSYNEQF	TRBJ2-1	TRBV28
ASSRGGAGGQETQY	TRBJ2-5	TRBV7-2
ATIDSGRTGWTDTQY	TRBJ2-3	TRBV10-3
ASSHRAGGYEQY	TRBJ2-7	TRBV3-1/TRBV3-2
ASSLMVDINEQF	TRBJ2-1	TRBV5-1
ASSHPGQAFYNEQF	TRBJ2-1	TRBV5-6
ASSLGQGMAGNTIY	TRBJ1-3	TRBV3-1/TRBV3-2
ASSPSTGDYSGNTIY	TRBJ1-3	TRBV6-6
ASSLARGQINYGYT	TRBJ1-2	TRBV5-1
ASSLVGEVETQY	TRBJ2-5	TRBV7-2
ASSQEGTDTEAF	TRBJ1-1	TRBV4-2
ASRKDRPSNYGYT	TRBJ1-2	TRBV2
ASSLRARGLSEQY	TRBJ2-7	TRBV18